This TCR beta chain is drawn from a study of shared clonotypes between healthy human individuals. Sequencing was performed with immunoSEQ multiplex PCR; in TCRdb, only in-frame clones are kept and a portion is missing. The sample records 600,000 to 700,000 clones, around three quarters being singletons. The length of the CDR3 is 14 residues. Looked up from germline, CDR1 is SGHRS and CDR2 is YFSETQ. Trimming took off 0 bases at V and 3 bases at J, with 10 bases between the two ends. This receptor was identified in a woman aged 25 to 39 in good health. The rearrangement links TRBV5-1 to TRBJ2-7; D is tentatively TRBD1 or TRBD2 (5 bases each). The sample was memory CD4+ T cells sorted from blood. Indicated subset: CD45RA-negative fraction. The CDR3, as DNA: TGCGCCAGCAGCTTGGCGGGACGGAGCTACGAGCAGTACTTC. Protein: CASSLAGRSYEQYF.